Considering frequency, the clone carrying this T cell receptor (beta chain) is medium-sized. No antigen is known for it. The missing CDR3 end, 3 residues past where the read stops, is filled in from the germline J gene. In germline, CDR1 is SGHDN, CDR2 FVKESK. The CDR3 covers 17 residues. With V trimmed by 3 bases and J by 7 bases, 12 bases remained unmatched. The sample belongs to a study of T cell clonality in common variable immunodeficiency. The study's findings and limits: In common variable immunodeficiency, TCR beta chains reportedly carried fewer deletions and N-nucleotide insertions.

Libraries were prepared by immunoSEQ multiplex PCR; TCRdb keeps only in-frame clonotypes and omits some of them. Recorded for this sample: about 15,000 clones. CVID subjects were neither ill nor on immunomodulatory or immunosuppressive medication at sampling. The chain has TRBV14 and TRBJ2-1, with 10 bases aligning to TRBD2. The source of this sequence is a human donor with common variable immunodeficiency. Input material: peripheral blood mononuclear cells. CDR3 DNA, as far as it was read: TGTGCCAGCAGCCAGTCGCTACTAGCGGGAACAAAGAATGAG. Translated: CASSQSLLAGTKNE. The entire CDR3 is CASSQSLLAGTKNEQFF. Using reference TRBV14 and TRBJ2-1 for the parts outside the CDR3, the full variable domain is EAGVTQFPSHSVIEKGQTVTLRCDPISGHDNLYWYRRVMGKEIKFLLHFVKESKQDESGMPNNRFLAERTGGTYSTLKVQPAELEDSGVYFCASSQSLLAGTKNEQFFGPGTRLTVL.